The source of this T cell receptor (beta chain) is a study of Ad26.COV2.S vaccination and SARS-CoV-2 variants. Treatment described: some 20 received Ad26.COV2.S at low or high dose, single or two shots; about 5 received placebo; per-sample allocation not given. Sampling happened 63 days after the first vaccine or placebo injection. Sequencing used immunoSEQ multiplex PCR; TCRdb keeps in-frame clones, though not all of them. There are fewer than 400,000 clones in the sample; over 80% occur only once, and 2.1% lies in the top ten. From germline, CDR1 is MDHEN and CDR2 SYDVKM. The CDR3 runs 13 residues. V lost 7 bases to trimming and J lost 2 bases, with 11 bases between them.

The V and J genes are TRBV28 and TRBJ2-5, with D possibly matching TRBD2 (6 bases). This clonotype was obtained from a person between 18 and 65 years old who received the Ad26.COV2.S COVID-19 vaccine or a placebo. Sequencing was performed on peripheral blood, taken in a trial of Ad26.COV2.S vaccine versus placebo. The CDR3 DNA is TGTGCCAGCACCTTGGGGGGTCAAGAGACCCAGTACTTC. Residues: CASTLGGQETQYF.